The 32 T cell receptor beta chains in this list originate from one sample, sequenced in a study of cytomegalovirus exposure and HLA in healthy donors. The PCR ran on 60 Vbeta and 13 Jbeta primers. The data were produced by immunoSEQ multiplex PCR, yet TCRdb's version contains in-frame clones alone and is incomplete. The table shows about 110,000 clones, with roughly 80% occurring only once. Input material: PBMCs. The receptors come from a man aged 45-60 years in good health and CMV-seronegative.

This sequence joins TRBV7-2 and TRBJ1-1, with D hard to call. Germline loops: CDR1 SGHTA, CDR2 FQGNSA. This CDR3 is built from 14 residues. The ends were cut back, 4 bases at V and 11 bases at J, with 20 bases in the middle. The CDR3 DNA follows: TGTGCCAGCAGCTCAGAGCCACGAGGGATCGCGGCTTTCTTT. It is translated as CASSSEPRGIAAFF.

The V call is TRBV6-6, the J call TRBJ2-1; D is possibly TRBD1 (5 bases). V was shortened by 2 bases and J by 0 bases, with 8 bases between the two germline ends. The CDR3 is made up of 15 amino acids. CDR1 and CDR2 (germline): MNHNY, SVGAGI (reference sequence). CDR3 protein: CASSYGRVSYNEQFF. CDR3 DNA: TGTGCCAGCAGTTACGGCAGGGTCTCCTACAATGAGCAGTTCTTC.

The chain employs TRBV5-5 and TRBJ1-1; a possible D gene is TRBD1 (6 bases). V shed 1 base and J shed 1 base, with 17 bases lying between them. CDR1 is SGHKS and CDR2 is YYEKEE in the germline V gene (reference sequence). This CDR3 comprises 17 residues. Written as DNA, the CDR3 is TGTGCCAGCAGCTTGAGGGGCCAGGGGCTTGGGAACACTGAAGCTTTCTTT. Amino acid sequence: CASSLRGQGLGNTEAFF. Full variable domain (outside the CDR3, taken from reference TRBV5-5 and TRBJ1-1): DAGVTQSPTHLIKTRGQQVTLRCSPISGHKSVSWYQQVLGQGPQFIFQYYEKEERGRGNFPDRFSARQFPNYSSELNVNALLLGDSALYLCASSLRGQGLGNTEAFFGQGTRLTVV.

This chain links TRBV5-4 with TRBJ1-2, with unresolved D. V lost 0 bases and J 6 bases, leaving 12 bases between the germline ends. From germline, CDR1 is SGHNT and CDR2 YYREEE (reference sequence). This CDR3 has 14 residues. CDR3 in amino acids: CASSLGRRTNGYTF. In DNA form, the CDR3 reads TGTGCCAGCAGCTTGGGACGGAGAACGAATGGCTACACCTTC. Drawing the rest from reference TRBV5-4 and TRBJ1-2, the complete variable domain is ETGVTQSPTHLIKTRGQQVTLRCSSQSGHNTVSWYQQALGQGPQFIFQYYREEENGRGNFPPRFSGLQFPNYSSELNVNALELDDSALYLCASSLGRRTNGYTFGSGTRLTVV.

The V gene is TRBV27, the J gene TRBJ1-5, with D hard to call. This CDR3 has 15 amino acids. The germline V gene has CDR1 MNHEY and CDR2 SMNVEV (reference sequence). Trimming stripped 5 bases from V and 2 bases from J, with 13 bases between. In nucleotides, the CDR3 is TGTGCCAGCAGTATAACAGTCACCGGCAATCAGCCCCAGCATTTT. This sequence encodes CASSITVTGNQPQHF.

The rearrangement joins TRBV6-6 to TRBJ2-7, with D perhaps TRBD1 (6 bases). The CDR3 is 13 residues long. V lost 7 bases and J 4 bases, leaving 14 bases between the germline ends. CDR1 and CDR2 (germline): MNHNY, SVGAGI (reference sequence). Here the CDR3 reads CASTPQGKYEQYF. The CDR3 DNA reads TGTGCCAGCACCCCACAGGGAAAATACGAGCAGTACTTC.

This clone has only one observation. The chain uses TRBV19 and TRBJ2-3; maybe TRBD2 (5 bases). V was clipped by 5 bases and J by 5 bases, with 11 bases between them. The CDR3 length is 13 residues. Germline-derived CDR1 and CDR2 are LNHDA and SQIVND (reference sequence). DNA for the CDR3: TGTGCCAGTAGTTCCTCCCGGGGAGATACGCAGTATTTT. Encoded protein: CASSSSRGDTQYF. The variable domain in full, completed from reference TRBV19 and TRBJ2-3, reads DGGITQSPKYLFRKEGQNVTLSCEQNLNHDAMYWYRQDPGQGLRLIYYSQIVNDFQKGDIAEGYSVSREKKESFPLTVTSAQKNPTAFYLCASSSSRGDTQYFGPGTRLTVL.

This clone was recorded once. This chain joins TRBV4-2 and TRBJ1-2, with TRBD1 identical over 9 bases. The V gene end was trimmed by 2 bases and the J gene end by 1 base; junction bases not matched to a gene: 11. The CDR3 runs 18 residues. Germline V gene data show CDR1 as LGHNA and CDR2 as YNFKEQ. The CDR3 DNA follows: TGTGCCAGCAGCCAAAATGTAAGACCGGGACAGGGTAACTATGGCTACACCTTC. Its protein product is CASSQNVRPGQGNYGYTF.

V and J are TRBV29-1 and TRBJ1-2; TRBD1 might be the D (6 bases). The germline V gene has CDR1 SQVTM and CDR2 ANQGSEA. Trimming left V 6 bases short and J 5 bases short, with 10 bases between. The CDR3 is 11 amino acids. CDR3 coding DNA: TGCAGCGTCACAGGGAGTTATGGCTACACCTTC. Translated: CSVTGSYGYTF.

The CDR3 coding sequence is TGCGCCAGCAGCTTTGACGGACTAGCGGGGGGGCCCTACGAGCAGTACGTC. Protein product: CASSFDGLAGGPYEQYV. The V and J genes are TRBV5-1 and TRBJ2-7; 15 bases match TRBD2. CDR3 length: 17 amino acids. The V gene's germline CDR1 is SGHRS and CDR2 YFSETQ. The V gene end was trimmed by 2 bases and the J gene end by 2 bases; junction bases not matched to a gene: 5.

This chain joins TRBV5-5 and TRBJ1-3; 7 bases are shared with TRBD1. This CDR3 spans 16 amino acids. J gave up 0 bases and V 4 bases, and 7 bases lay outside the gene matches. The germline V gene has CDR1 SGHKS and CDR2 YYEKEE (reference sequence). CDR3 sequence: CASSPGGGLSGNTIYF. In DNA, the CDR3 is TGTGCCAGCAGCCCCGGAGGGGGCCTCTCTGGAAACACCATATATTTT.

The J gene is TRBJ2-7, the V gene TRBV12-2; TRBD2, the table's D call, was not compared with the DNA. TRBV12-2 is deemed a pseudogene. CDR3 length: 16 residues. CDR3 bases: TGTGCAAGTCGCTCCCCCCCCTCTCGTCCTCCCTACGAGCAGTACTTC. As protein: CASRSPPSRPPYEQYF.

The rearrangement joins TRBV10-1 to TRBJ2-7, with 10 nucleotides matching TRBD2. Germline V gene data show CDR1 as WNHNN and CDR2 as SYGVQD (reference sequence). There are 14 residues in the CDR3. With V trimmed by 11 bases and J by 2 bases, 9 bases remained unmatched. CDR3 DNA sequence: TGCGCCGGATCCGAGCGGGGGGGCCCCTACGAGCAGTACGTC. Translating gives CAGSERGGPYEQYV.

The rearrangement links TRBV5-5 to TRBJ1-1; 12 bases agree with TRBD1. The CDR3 has 14 amino acids. The V gene end was trimmed by 4 bases and the J gene end by 5 bases; junction bases not matched to a gene: 3. Germline V lookup: CDR1 SGHKS, CDR2 YYEKEE (reference sequence). The CDR3, as DNA: TGTGCCAGCAGCCGGGACAGGGGGCTTACTGAAGCTTTCTTT. Protein sequence: CASSRDRGLTEAFF.

CDR3 sequence (DNA): TGTGCCAGCAGCCCCAGTGGCGGGGGGAACTCCAATGAGCAGTTCTTC. Residues: CASSPSGGGNSNEQFF. The chain links TRBV7-2 to TRBJ2-1, with 8 positions matching TRBD2. The CDR3 has 16 amino acids. Germline V gene sequence: CDR1 SGHTA, CDR2 FQGNSA. V lost 5 bases and J lost 6; bases outside the gene matches: 12. The variable domain in full, completed from reference TRBV7-2 and TRBJ2-1, reads GAGVSQSPSNKVTEKGKDVELRCDPISGHTALYWYRQSLGQGLEFLIYFQGNSAPDKSGLPSDRFSAERTGGSVSTLTIQRTQQEDSAVYLCASSPSGGGNSNEQFFGPGTRLTVL.

V usage is TRBV5-6 and J usage is TRBJ2-3, with TRBD2 identical over 8 bases. Losses at the gene ends were 4 bases for V and 0 bases for J; bases not matched to a gene: 10. The CDR3 is 17 residues long. In germline, CDR1 is SGHDT, CDR2 YYEEEE. CDR3: CASSTALSGASTDTQYF. Written as DNA, the CDR3 is TGTGCCAGCAGCACCGCCCTTAGCGGGGCTAGCACAGATACGCAGTATTTT. Based on the CDR3 plus reference TRBV5-6 and TRBJ2-3, the full variable domain is DAGVTQSPTHLIKTRGQQVTLRCSPKSGHDTVSWYQQALGQGPQFIFQYYEEEERQRGNFPDRFSGHQFPNYSSELNVNALLLGDSALYLCASSTALSGASTDTQYFGPGTRLTVL.

CDR3 sequence reads: CASSSTGTGELFF. CDR3 DNA sequence: TGTGCCAGCAGCTCTACAGGGACCGGGGAGCTGTTTTTT. The V call is TRBV9, the J call TRBJ2-2; weak D call: TRBD1 (6 bases). The germline V gene has CDR1 SGDLS and CDR2 YYNGEE. With 4 bases removed from V and 5 bases from J, the gap between germline ends came to 9 bases. CDR3 length: 13 residues.

In this sample, this clone turned up once. The J gene is TRBJ2-6, the V gene TRBV7-9, with D perhaps matching TRBD2 (7 bases). V shed 4 bases and J shed 4 bases, with 17 bases lying between them. This CDR3 contains 17 residues. The germline gives CDR1 SEHNR, CDR2 FQNEAQ (reference sequence). Written as DNA, the CDR3 is TGTGCCAGCAGCTCTTTCCGGGGGGCCCGGGGGGCCAACGTCCTGACTTTC. This sequence encodes CASSSFRGARGANVLTF.

The rearrangement links TRBV5-1 to TRBJ2-5; a weak D match, TRBD2 (5 bases). Trimming left V 0 bases short and J 2 bases short, with 8 bases between. The CDR3 is 14 residues long. Germline CDR1 reads SGHRS; CDR2 reads YFSETQ. The CDR3 nucleotides read TGCGCCAGCAGCTTGGGCGGCGGGCAAGAGACCCAGTACTTC. It is translated as CASSLGGGQETQYF.

V and J are TRBV7-6 and TRBJ1-4; D perhaps matches TRBD1 (5 bases). Germline V gene data show CDR1 as SGHVS and CDR2 as FNYEAQ. Trimming shortened V by 3 bases and J by 8 bases, and 13 bases separated the two germline ends. The CDR3 sequence is 14 residues long. As DNA, the CDR3 is TGTGCCAGCAGCTTGGAGTGGGGGGACGAAAAACTGTTTTTT. It specifies CASSLEWGDEKLFF.

The chain employs TRBV5-5 and TRBJ1-5; 10 bases are shared with TRBD1. There are 17 residues in the CDR3. V lost 1 base and J lost 5; bases outside the gene matches: 9. Germline CDR1 and CDR2: SGHKS and YYEKEE (reference sequence). CDR3 loop: CASSLYSTGTGDQPQHF. The CDR3, as DNA: TGTGCCAGCAGCTTGTATTCGACCGGGACAGGGGATCAGCCCCAGCATTTT.

The chain carries TRBV7-9 and TRBJ1-1, with no clear D. The CDR3 is 14 residues long. Germline lookup yields CDR1 SEHNR and CDR2 FQNEAQ (reference sequence). V lost 5 bases, J lost 6 bases, and 16 bases lay in between. The CDR3 protein is CASSGDWRGSEAFF. CDR3 in DNA: TGTGCCAGCAGCGGAGACTGGCGGGGATCTGAAGCTTTCTTT. Filled out from reference TRBV7-9 and TRBJ1-1, the complete variable domain reads DTGVSQNPRHKITKRGQNVTFRCDPISEHNRLYWYRQTLGQGPEFLTYFQNEAQLEKSRLLSDRFSAERPKGSFSTLEIQRTEQGDSAMYLCASSGDWRGSEAFFGQGTRLTVV.

The J gene is TRBJ1-1, the V gene TRBV6-5, with 8 positions matching TRBD1. Unmatched junction bases numbered 9, after V lost 10 bases and J lost 5 bases. Germline assignment: CDR1 MNHEY and CDR2 SVGAGI. CDR3 size: 13 residues. The CDR3 sequence is CATTDTGGTEAFF. Here the CDR3 DNA reads TGTGCCACCACGGATACAGGGGGAACTGAAGCTTTCTTT.

The chain recombines TRBV30 with TRBJ1-2; D is unclear. This CDR3 has 12 residues. V lost 2 bases to trimming and J lost 4 bases, with 8 bases between them. The germline V gene encodes CDR1 GTSNPN and CDR2 SVGIG (reference sequence). The CDR3 loop is CAWSPGTYGYTF. The CDR3 nucleotides are TGTGCCTGGAGTCCGGGAACCTATGGCTACACCTTC.

The rearrangement uses TRBV28 and TRBJ2-1; tentatively, D is TRBD1 (6 bases). The CDR3 is 16 amino acids. The germline V gene has CDR1 MDHEN and CDR2 SYDVKM. Trimming shortened V by 1 base and J by 5 bases, and 15 bases separated the two germline ends. The CDR3: CASSLFRGAFNNEQFF. The CDR3 DNA sequence: TGTGCCAGCAGTTTATTCAGGGGCGCTTTTAACAATGAGCAGTTCTTC. Supplemented by reference TRBV28 and TRBJ2-1, the full variable domain reads DVKVTQSSRYLVKRTGEKVFLECVQDMDHENMFWYRQDPGLGLRLIYFSYDVKMKEKGDIPEGYSVSREKKERFSLILESASTNQTSMYLCASSLFRGAFNNEQFFGPGTRLTVL.

The rearrangement joins TRBV7-2 to TRBJ2-5, with 9 bases that match TRBD1. This CDR3 is 15 amino acids long. V shed 3 bases and J 5 bases; nucleotides not matched to a gene: 7. Germline values: CDR1 SGHTA, CDR2 FQGNSA. The CDR3 DNA reads TGTGCCAGCAGCTTTGGGACAGGGCGAGGGGAGACCCAGTACTTC. It translates to CASSFGTGRGETQYF.

V usage is TRBV5-1 and J usage is TRBJ1-2, with a weak D call TRBD1 (6 bases). Trimming cost V 5 bases and J 8 bases, with 19 bases left between them. This CDR3 has 14 amino acids. Germline loops: CDR1 SGHRS, CDR2 YFSETQ. The CDR3 coding sequence is TGCGCCAGCAGTCTTCATTCGGGGGGCGCCGGCTACACCTTC. Encoded protein: CASSLHSGGAGYTF.

This chain joins TRBV6-6 and TRBJ1-1, with D perhaps matching TRBD1 (5 bases). V was cut by 3 bases and J by 4 bases, with 15 bases left in between. CDR3 length: 15 amino acids. Germline V gives CDR1 MNHNY, CDR2 SVGAGI (reference sequence). DNA for the CDR3: TGTGCCAGCAGTTATTATGGGGCCCTCGGCACTGAAGCTTTCTTT. Amino acid sequence: CASSYYGALGTEAFF.

This chain links TRBV6-1 with TRBJ1-5, with unresolved D. The CDR3 spans 15 residues. Germline values: CDR1 MNHNS, CDR2 SASEGT. Trimming took off 4 bases at V and 9 bases at J, with 19 bases between the two ends. The CDR3 sequence: CASSGFRSHDPPQHF. CDR3 bases: TGTGCCAGCAGTGGTTTCCGGTCGCACGATCCGCCCCAGCATTTT.

This clone was detected a few times. This chain links TRBV2 with TRBJ2-6; no reliable D call. The CDR3 runs 17 residues. Per the germline V gene, CDR1 is SNHLY and CDR2 is FYNNEI. Trimming took off 11 bases at V and 0 bases at J, with 20 bases between the two ends. As DNA, the CDR3 is TGTGCCTCTAGTCGCGGCCCACTCTCCTCTGGGGCCAACGTCCTGACTTTC. Amino acids: CASSRGPLSSGANVLTF.

Only a few counts were recorded for this clone. This sequence joins TRBV6-5 and TRBJ1-1, with unresolved D. Trimming pared 6 bases from V and 5 bases from J, leaving 13 bases between. CDR3 length equals 13 residues. Per the germline V gene, CDR1 is MNHEY and CDR2 is SVGAGI. This CDR3 is CASSRGGDTEAFF. The DNA of the CDR3 is TGTGCCAGCAGCCGTGGCGGGGATACTGAAGCTTTCTTT.

CDR3 in amino acids: CASRPGQGKYYEQYF. The CDR3 nucleotides are TGTGCCAGCAGACCCGGACAGGGGAAATACTACGAGCAGTACTTC. V gene TRBV6-5 combines with J gene TRBJ2-7, with 9 bases lining up with TRBD1. CDR1 and CDR2 from the germline V gene are MNHEY and SVGAGI. With 6 bases clipped from V and 3 bases from J, the junction kept 9 bases outside the gene matches. This CDR3 has 15 residues.